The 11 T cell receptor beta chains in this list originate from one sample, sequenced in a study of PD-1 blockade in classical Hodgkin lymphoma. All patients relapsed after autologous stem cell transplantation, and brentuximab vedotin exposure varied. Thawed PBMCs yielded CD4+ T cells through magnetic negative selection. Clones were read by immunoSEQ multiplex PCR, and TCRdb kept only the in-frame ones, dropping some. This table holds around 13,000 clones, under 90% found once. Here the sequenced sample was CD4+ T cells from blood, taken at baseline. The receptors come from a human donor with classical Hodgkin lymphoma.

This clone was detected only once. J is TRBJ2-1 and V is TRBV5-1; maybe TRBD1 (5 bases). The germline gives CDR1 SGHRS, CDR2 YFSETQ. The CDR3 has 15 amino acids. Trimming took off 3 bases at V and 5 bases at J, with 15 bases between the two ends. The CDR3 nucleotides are TGCGCCAGCAGCTCGGACAATCTTGTCGACAATGAGCAGTTCTTC. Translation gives CASSSDNLVDNEQFF. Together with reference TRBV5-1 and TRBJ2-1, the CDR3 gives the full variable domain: KAGVTQTPRYLIKTRGQQVTLSCSPISGHRSVSWYQQTPGQGLQFLFEYFSETQRNKGNFPGRFSGRQFSNSRSEMNVSTLELGDSALYLCASSSDNLVDNEQFFGPGTRLTVL.

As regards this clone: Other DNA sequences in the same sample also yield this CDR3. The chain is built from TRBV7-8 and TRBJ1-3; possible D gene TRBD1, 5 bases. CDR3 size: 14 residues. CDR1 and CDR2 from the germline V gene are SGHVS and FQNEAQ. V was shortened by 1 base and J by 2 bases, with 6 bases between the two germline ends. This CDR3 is CASSLGTTGNTIYF. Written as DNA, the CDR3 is TGTGCCAGCAGCTTAGGGACAACTGGAAACACCATATATTTT.

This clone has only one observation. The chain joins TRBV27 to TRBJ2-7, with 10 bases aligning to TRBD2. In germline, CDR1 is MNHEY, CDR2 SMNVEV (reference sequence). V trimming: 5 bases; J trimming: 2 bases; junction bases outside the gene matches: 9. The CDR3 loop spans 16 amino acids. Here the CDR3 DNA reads TGTGCCAGCAGTACGACGAGGACTAGCGGAACCTACGAGCAGTACTTC. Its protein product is CASSTTRTSGTYEQYF.

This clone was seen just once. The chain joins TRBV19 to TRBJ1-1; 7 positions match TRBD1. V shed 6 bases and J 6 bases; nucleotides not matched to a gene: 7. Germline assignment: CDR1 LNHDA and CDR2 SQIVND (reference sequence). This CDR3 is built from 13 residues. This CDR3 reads CASRWAGGAEAFF. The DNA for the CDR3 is TGTGCCAGTAGATGGGCAGGGGGGGCTGAAGCTTTCTTT.

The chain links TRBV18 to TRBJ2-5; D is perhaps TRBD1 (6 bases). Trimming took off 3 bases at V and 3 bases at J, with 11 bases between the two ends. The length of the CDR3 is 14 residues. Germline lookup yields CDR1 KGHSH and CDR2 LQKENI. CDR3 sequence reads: CASSPGTIKETQYF. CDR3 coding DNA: TGTGCCAGCTCACCGGGGACAATTAAAGAGACCCAGTACTTC.

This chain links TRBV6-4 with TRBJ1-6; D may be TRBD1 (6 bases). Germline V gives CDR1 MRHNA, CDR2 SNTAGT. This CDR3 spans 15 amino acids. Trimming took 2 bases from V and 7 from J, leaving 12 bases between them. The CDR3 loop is CASSDTTGWNSPLHF. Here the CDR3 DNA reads TGTGCCAGCAGTGACACAACAGGGTGGAATTCACCCCTCCACTTT.

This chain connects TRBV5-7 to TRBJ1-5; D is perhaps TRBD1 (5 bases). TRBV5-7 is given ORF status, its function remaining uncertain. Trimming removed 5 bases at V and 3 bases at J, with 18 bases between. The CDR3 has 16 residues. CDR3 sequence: CASRSGEGRVNQPQHF. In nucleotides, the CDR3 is TGTGCCAGCAGGTCGGGGGAGGGAAGGGTCAATCAGCCCCAGCATTTT.

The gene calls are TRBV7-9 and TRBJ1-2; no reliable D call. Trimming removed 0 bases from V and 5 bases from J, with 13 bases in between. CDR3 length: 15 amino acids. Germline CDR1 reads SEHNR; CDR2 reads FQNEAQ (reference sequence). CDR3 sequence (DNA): TGTGCCAGCAGCTTAGCGCGGGCTGGGCTGTATGGCTACACCTTC. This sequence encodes CASSLARAGLYGYTF.

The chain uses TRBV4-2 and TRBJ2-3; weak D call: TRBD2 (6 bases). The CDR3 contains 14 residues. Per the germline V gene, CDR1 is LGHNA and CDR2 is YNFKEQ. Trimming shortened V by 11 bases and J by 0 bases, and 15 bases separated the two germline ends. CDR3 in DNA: TGTGCCTCCCATAGCGGAGCCAGCACAGATACGCAGTATTTT. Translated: CASHSGASTDTQYF.

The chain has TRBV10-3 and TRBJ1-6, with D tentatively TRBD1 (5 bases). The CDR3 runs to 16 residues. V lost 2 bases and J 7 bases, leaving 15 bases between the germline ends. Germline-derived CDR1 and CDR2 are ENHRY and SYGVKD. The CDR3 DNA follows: TGTGCCATCAGTGAGAGGCAGGGTAGGGCCAATTCACCCCTCCACTTT. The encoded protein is CAISERQGRANSPLHF.

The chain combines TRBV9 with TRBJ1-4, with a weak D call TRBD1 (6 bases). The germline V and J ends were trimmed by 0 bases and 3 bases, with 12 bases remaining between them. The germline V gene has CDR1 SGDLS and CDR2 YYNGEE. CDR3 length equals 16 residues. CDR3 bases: TGTGCCAGCAGCGTAGGCCTTAGGGGGGCTAATGAAAAACTGTTTTTT. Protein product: CASSVGLRGANEKLFF.